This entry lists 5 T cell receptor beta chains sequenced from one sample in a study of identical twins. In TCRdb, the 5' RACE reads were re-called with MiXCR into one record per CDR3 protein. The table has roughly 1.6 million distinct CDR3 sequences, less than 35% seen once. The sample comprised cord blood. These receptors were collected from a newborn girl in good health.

Written as DNA, the CDR3 is TGTGCCAGCAGCAGCGCCCGGGGTTTGGACTACGAGCAGTTCTTC. It specifies CASSSARGLDYEQFF. The chain is built from TRBV12-3 or TRBV12-4 and TRBJ2-1; D may be TRBD2 (6 bases). This CDR3 contains 15 residues. The V gene lost 6 bases and the J gene lost 10 bases, with 22 bases spanning the gap.

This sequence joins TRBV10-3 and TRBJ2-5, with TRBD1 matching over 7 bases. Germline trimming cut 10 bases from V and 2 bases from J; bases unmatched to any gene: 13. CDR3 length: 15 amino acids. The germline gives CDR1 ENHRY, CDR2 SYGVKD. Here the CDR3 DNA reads TGTGCCACCCAGGTGGGGGACAGTCGACAAGAGACCCAGTACTTC. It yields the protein CATQVGDSRQETQYF.

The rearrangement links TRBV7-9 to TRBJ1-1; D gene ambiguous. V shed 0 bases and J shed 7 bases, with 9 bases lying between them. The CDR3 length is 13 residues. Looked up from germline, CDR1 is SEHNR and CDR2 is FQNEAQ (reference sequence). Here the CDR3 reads CASSLALALEAFF. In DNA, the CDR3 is TGTGCCAGCAGCTTAGCTCTGGCACTTGAAGCTTTCTTT.

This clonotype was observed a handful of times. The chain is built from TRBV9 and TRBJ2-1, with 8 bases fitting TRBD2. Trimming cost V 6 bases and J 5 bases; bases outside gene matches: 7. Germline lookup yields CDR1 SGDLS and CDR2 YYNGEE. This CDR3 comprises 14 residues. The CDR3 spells CASNTGGPNNEQFF. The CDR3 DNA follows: TGTGCCAGCAACACGGGGGGGCCCAACAATGAGCAGTTCTTC.

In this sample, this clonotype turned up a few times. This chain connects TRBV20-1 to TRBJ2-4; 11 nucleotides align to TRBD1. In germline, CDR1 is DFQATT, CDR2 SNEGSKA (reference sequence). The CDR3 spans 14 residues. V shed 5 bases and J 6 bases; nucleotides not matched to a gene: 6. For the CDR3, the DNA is TGCAGTGCTGACACGGACAGGGGGCTAAACATTCAGTACTTC. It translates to CSADTDRGLNIQYF.